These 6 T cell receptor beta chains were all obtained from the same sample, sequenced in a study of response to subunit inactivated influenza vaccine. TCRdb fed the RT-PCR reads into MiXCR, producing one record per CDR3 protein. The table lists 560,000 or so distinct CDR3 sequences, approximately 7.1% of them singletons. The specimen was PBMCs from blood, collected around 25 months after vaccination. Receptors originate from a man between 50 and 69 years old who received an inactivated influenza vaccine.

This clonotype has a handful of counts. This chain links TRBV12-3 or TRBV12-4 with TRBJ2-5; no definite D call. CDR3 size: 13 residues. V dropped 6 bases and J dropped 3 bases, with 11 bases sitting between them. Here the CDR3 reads CASSQGLKETQYF. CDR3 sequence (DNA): TGTGCCAGCAGCCAAGGCCTGAAAGAGACCCAGTACTTC.

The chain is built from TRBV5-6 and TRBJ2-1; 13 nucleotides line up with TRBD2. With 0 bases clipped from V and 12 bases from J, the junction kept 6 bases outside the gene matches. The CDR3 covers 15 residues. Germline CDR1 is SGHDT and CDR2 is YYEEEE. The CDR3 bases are TGTGCCAGCAGCTTGGCGGGACTAGCGGGAAGTCGGCAGTTCTTC. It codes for CASSLAGLAGSRQFF.

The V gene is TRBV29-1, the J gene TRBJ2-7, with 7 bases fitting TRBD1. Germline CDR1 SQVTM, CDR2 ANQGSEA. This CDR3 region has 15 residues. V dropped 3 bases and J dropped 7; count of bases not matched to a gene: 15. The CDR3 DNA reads TGCAGCGTTGAGTTTGGACAGGTGGGGTTGGGGGAGCAGTACTTC. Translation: CSVEFGQVGLGEQYF.

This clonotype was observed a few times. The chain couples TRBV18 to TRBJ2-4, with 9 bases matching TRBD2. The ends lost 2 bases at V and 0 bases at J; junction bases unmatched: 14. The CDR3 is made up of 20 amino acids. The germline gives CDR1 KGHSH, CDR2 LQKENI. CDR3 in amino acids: CASSPILAGGRVGAKNIQYF. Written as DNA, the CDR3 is TGTGCCAGCTCACCAATCCTGGCGGGGGGGCGAGTTGGAGCCAAAAACATTCAGTACTTC.

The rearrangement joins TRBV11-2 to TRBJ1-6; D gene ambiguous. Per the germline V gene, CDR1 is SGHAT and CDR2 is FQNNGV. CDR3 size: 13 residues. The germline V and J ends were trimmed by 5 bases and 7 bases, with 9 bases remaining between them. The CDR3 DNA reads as TGTGCCAGCAGCCAACGGAGAAATTCACCCCTCCACTTT. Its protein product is CASSQRRNSPLHF.

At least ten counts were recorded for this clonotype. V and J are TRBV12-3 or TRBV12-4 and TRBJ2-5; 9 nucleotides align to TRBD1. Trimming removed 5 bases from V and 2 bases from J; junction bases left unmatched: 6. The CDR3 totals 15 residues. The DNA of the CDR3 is TGTGCCAGCAGTCCAGGGACAGGGCGGCAAGAGACCCAGTACTTC. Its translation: CASSPGTGRQETQYF.